This T cell receptor beta chain is drawn from a study of blood T cell repertoires in COVID-19. The table came from immunoSEQ multiplex PCR; TCRdb's copy has only in-frame clones and leaves some out. The sample carries under 200,000 clones, about 88% recorded once. The CDR3 runs to 14 residues. Germline-derived CDR1 and CDR2 are MRHNA and SNTAGT. V trimming: 7 bases; J trimming: 1 base; junction bases outside the gene matches: 5. This TCR was recovered from a man between 18 and 35 years old with active or convalescent COVID-19. The chain is built from TRBV6-4 and TRBJ1-1, with 8 bases matching TRBD1. Sequencing was carried out using peripheral blood. CDR3 nucleotide sequence: TGTGCCAGCAAACCCGGACAGGGGAACACTGAAGCTTTCTTT. Its protein is CASKPGQGNTEAFF.